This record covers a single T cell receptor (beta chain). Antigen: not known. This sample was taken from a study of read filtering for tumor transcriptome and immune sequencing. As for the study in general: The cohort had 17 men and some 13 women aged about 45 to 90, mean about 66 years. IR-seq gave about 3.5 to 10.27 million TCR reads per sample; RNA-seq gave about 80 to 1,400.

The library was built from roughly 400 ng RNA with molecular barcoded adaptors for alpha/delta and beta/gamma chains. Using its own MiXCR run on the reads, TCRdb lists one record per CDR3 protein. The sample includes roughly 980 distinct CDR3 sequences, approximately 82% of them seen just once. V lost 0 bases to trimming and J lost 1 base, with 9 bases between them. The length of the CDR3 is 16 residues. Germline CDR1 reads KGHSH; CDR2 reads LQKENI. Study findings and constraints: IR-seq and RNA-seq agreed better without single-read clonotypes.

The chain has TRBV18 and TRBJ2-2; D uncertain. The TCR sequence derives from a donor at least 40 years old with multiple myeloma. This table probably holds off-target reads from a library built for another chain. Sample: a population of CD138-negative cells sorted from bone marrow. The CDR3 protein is CASSPPAARNTGELFF. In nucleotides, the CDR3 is TGTGCCAGCTCACCACCGGCGGCGCGGAACACCGGGGAGCTGTTTTTT.